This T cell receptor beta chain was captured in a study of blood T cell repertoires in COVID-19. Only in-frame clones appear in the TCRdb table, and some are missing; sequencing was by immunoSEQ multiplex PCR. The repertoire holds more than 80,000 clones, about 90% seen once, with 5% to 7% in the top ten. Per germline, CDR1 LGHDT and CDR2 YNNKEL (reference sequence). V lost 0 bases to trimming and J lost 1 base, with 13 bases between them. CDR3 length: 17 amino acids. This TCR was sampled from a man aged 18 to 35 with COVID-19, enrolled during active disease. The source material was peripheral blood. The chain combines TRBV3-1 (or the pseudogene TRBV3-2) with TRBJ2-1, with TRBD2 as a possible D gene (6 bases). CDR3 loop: CASSQDRAGRSYNEQFF. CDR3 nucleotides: TGTGCCAGCAGCCAAGATCGGGCGGGGAGGTCCTACAATGAGCAGTTCTTC.